The 25 T cell receptor beta chains below all came from one sample that was sequenced in a study of T cells in Graves' hyperthyroidism and ophthalmopathy. TCR beta CDR3 regions were amplified from RNA transcripts. The HTBI set primed first-round TCR CDR3 RT-PCR. Each CDR3 protein gets one entry after TCRdb re-called the multiplex PCR reads with MiXCR. The table shows approximately 95,000 distinct CDR3 sequences, with 35% to 50% occurring only once. Input material: peripheral blood or thyroid tissue (not recorded which). These TCRs come from a woman aged 25 to 39 with Graves' hyperthyroidism.

This clonotype has ten or more counts. CDR3 in amino acids: CASSLEARRETQYF. CDR3 bases: TGCGCCAGCAGCTTAGAGGCTAGAAGGGAGACCCAGTACTTC. The chain recombines TRBV5-1 with TRBJ2-5; D remains ambiguous. CDR3 length equals 14 residues. The ends were cut back, 2 bases at V and 5 bases at J, with 13 bases in the middle. Germline V gives CDR1 SGHRS, CDR2 YFSETQ. The full variable domain, in which reference TRBV5-1 and TRBJ2-5 provide the parts outside the CDR3, is KAGVTQTPRYLIKTRGQQVTLSCSPISGHRSVSWYQQTPGQGLQFLFEYFSETQRNKGNFPGRFSGRQFSNSRSEMNVSTLELGDSALYLCASSLEARRETQYFGPGTRLLVL.

This clonotype has ten or more counts. The V call is TRBV19, the J call TRBJ2-7, with 7 bases matching TRBD2. The CDR3 covers 15 residues. Looked up from germline, CDR1 is LNHDA and CDR2 is SQIVND (reference sequence). J gave up 5 bases and V 1 base, and 8 bases lay outside the gene matches. The CDR3 DNA reads TGTGCCAGTAGTATAGCGCGGGGGTACTATGACGAGCAGTACTTC. Protein: CASSIARGYYDEQYF.

In this sample, this clonotype turned up many times. It may be a read error: a sequence one base away is much more abundant. No conserved phenylalanine or tryptophan is present at the end of the CDR3, so a read error is the likely explanation. The chain joins TRBV6-5 to TRBJ2-2; D remains ambiguous. The germline CDR1 and CDR2 sequences are MNHEY and SVGAGI. The CDR3 spans 12 residues. Trimming stripped 7 bases from V and 1 base from J, with 4 bases between. This CDR3 reads CASKLNTGELFL. The CDR3 coding sequence is TGTGCCAGCAAATTGAACACCGGGGAGCTGTTTCTT.

This clonotype is a singleton in its sample. V is TRBV11-1 and J is TRBJ1-5; 7 bases match TRBD1. CDR1 SGHAT and CDR2 FQDESV come from the germline V gene (reference sequence). This CDR3 region has 13 residues. V lost 4 bases, J lost 11 bases, and 8 bases stayed unmatched. The CDR3 region is CASSWGQLETQHF. The DNA of the CDR3 is TGTGCCAGCAGCTGGGGACAGCTGGAGACCCAGCATTTT.

As concerns this clonotype: The junction departs from germline at one end; a sequencing error may be responsible. This sequence joins TRBV6-6 and TRBJ2-6, with D possibly being TRBD1 (7 bases). The CDR3 sequence is 13 residues long. The V gene's germline CDR1 is MNHNY and CDR2 SVGAGI (reference sequence). The CDR3, as DNA: TGTGCCAGCAGTTATTTGGGCAGGGGGACTGAAGCTTTC. Its protein is CASSYLGRGTEAF.

This rearrangement joins TRBV7-9 to TRBJ2-5, with 13 bases aligning to TRBD2. The ends lost 4 bases at V and 4 bases at J; junction bases unmatched: 6. Per the germline V gene, CDR1 is SEHNR and CDR2 is FQNEAQ (reference sequence). This CDR3 has 16 amino acids. The CDR3 protein is CASSWTSGSVGETQYF. In DNA, the CDR3 is TGTGCCAGCAGCTGGACTAGCGGGAGTGTGGGAGAGACCCAGTACTTC.

This chain joins TRBV5-6 and TRBJ2-7, with TRBD2 identical over 10 bases. This CDR3 comprises 19 residues. Trimming removed 1 base from V and 2 bases from J; junction bases left unmatched: 15. Germline lookup yields CDR1 SGHDT and CDR2 YYEEEE. CDR3 bases: TGTGCCAGCAGCTTGAGGCGTAGGACTAGCGGTTTTCGCCCCTACGAGCAGTACTTC. This translates into CASSLRRRTSGFRPYEQYF.

This clonotype was seen at least ten times. V is TRBV7-9 and J is TRBJ2-7; 7 nucleotides match TRBD1. The CDR3 consists of 14 residues. Germline assignment: CDR1 SEHNR and CDR2 FQNEAQ (reference sequence). V shed 1 base and J 0 bases; nucleotides not matched to a gene: 0. The chain's CDR3 is CASSLDRGSYEQYF. The CDR3, as DNA: TGTGCCAGCAGCTTAGACAGGGGCTCCTACGAGCAGTACTTC.

This clonotype showed up many times. The chain recombines TRBV9 with TRBJ2-3; D unclear. The germline CDR1 and CDR2 sequences are SGDLS and YYNGEE. CDR3 length equals 14 residues. V dropped 3 bases and J dropped 4 bases, with 12 bases sitting between them. CDR3 coding DNA: TGTGCCAGCAGCGCCCAGAGTTTCGCAGATACGCAGTATTTT. It yields the protein CASSAQSFADTQYF.

This clonotype was seen ten or more times. V and J are TRBV5-1 and TRBJ2-5, with D hard to call. This CDR3 comprises 14 residues. Germline V gives CDR1 SGHRS, CDR2 YFSETQ. V was cut by 0 bases and J by 5 bases, with 11 bases left in between. As DNA, the CDR3 is TGCGCCAGCAGCTTGGGGCAGCCGCGGGAGACCCAGTACTTC. This encodes CASSLGQPRETQYF.

Turning to this clonotype: The conserved phenylalanine or tryptophan normally closing the CDR3 is absent here, so this likely arose from a read error. The DNA is omitted, as the CDR3 cannot be located on it reliably, and the CDR3 follows TCRdb's listing. The chain employs TRBV7-9 and TRBJ2-2; the D call of TRBD1 is as the table states it, not checked on the DNA. Per germline, CDR1 SEHNR and CDR2 FQNEAQ (reference sequence). The CDR3 length is 14 residues, termini included. CDR3 amino acids: CASRRQGNTGELCA.

The sample holds many counts of this clonotype. The chain joins TRBV6-1 to TRBJ2-6; no firm D call. The CDR3 extends over 18 amino acids. From germline, CDR1 is MNHNS and CDR2 SASEGT. V dropped 4 bases and J dropped 0 bases, with 16 bases sitting between them. The CDR3: CASSVWRASYSGANVLTF. In DNA form, the CDR3 reads TGTGCCAGCAGTGTTTGGAGAGCGTCATACTCTGGGGCCAACGTCCTGACTTTC.

V usage is TRBV25-1 and J usage is TRBJ2-2; 7 bases are a match to TRBD2. Germline CDR1 reads MGHDK; CDR2 reads SYGVNS. The trim removed 3 bases at V and 6 bases at J, leaving 1 base unmatched. The CDR3 runs to 13 residues. CDR3 sequence: CASSEAGAGELFF. The CDR3 DNA sequence: TGTGCCAGCAGTGAGGCGGGGGCCGGGGAGCTGTTTTTT.

This clonotype was counted once. The germline gene is not matched at one end of the junction; a read error may be the cause. The chain joins TRBV5-1 to TRBJ2-7, with 8 bases matching TRBD2. Germline CDR1 SGHRS, CDR2 YFSETQ. The CDR3 covers 15 residues. The CDR3 DNA is TGCGCCAGCATCTTGTCCCCGGGGGGGACCAACGAGCAGTACTTC. Translated, it gives CASILSPGGTNEQYF.

This clonotype appeared many times. DNA of the CDR3: TGCAGTGCTTCCCGGGACAGGGCTAATTCACCCCTCCACTTT. It codes for CSASRDRANSPLHF. The rearrangement uses TRBV20-1 and TRBJ1-6; TRBD1 matches at 9 bases. The CDR3 covers 14 residues. Germline CDR1 is DFQATT and CDR2 is SNEGSKA (reference sequence). With 5 bases clipped from V and 6 bases from J, the junction kept 5 bases outside the gene matches.

V usage is TRBV7-2 and J usage is TRBJ2-1; 9 bases line up with TRBD2. The ends lost 5 bases at V and 2 bases at J; junction bases unmatched: 4. The CDR3 covers 15 residues. Germline assignment: CDR1 SGHTA and CDR2 FQGNSA. DNA of the CDR3: TGTGCCAGCAGCCGACTAGCGGCGGCCTACAATGAGCAGTTCTTC. Translation: CASSRLAAAYNEQFF.

The rearrangement joins TRBV7-2 to TRBJ2-7, with unresolved D. The CDR3 is made up of 13 amino acids. CDR1 and CDR2 from the germline V gene are SGHTA and FQGNSA. Trimming removed 3 bases at V and 6 bases at J, with 12 bases between. The CDR3 spells CASSFANLGEQYF. Written as DNA, the CDR3 is TGTGCCAGCAGCTTTGCCAACTTGGGCGAGCAGTACTTC.

Points on this clonotype: The junction does not match germline at one end; this may be a read error. The V gene is TRBV6-6, the J gene TRBJ2-7; tentatively, D is TRBD2 (5 bases). The V gene's germline CDR1 is MNHNY and CDR2 SVGAGI (reference sequence). CDR3 length equals 14 residues. The CDR3 DNA is TGCGCCAGCGGTGAGTCGAGGAGCTCCCACGAGCAGTACTTC. Its translation is CASGESRSSHEQYF.

The chain couples TRBV6-1 to TRBJ1-1, with D unclear. The germline V and J ends were trimmed by 7 bases and 4 bases, with 16 bases remaining between them. Germline-derived CDR1 and CDR2 are MNHNS and SASEGT. The CDR3 extends over 14 amino acids. CDR3 sequence: CASIPKPLLTEAFF. In DNA form, the CDR3 reads TGTGCCAGCATACCCAAACCCCTCCTCACTGAAGCTTTCTTT.

This clonotype was seen ten or more times. The chain recombines TRBV7-6 with TRBJ2-5; D unresolved. Trimming stripped 1 base from V and 4 bases from J, with 10 bases between. Per the germline V gene, CDR1 is SGHVS and CDR2 is FNYEAQ. This CDR3 comprises 14 residues. The CDR3 region is CASSLGGVGETQYF. The CDR3 nucleotides read TGTGCCAGCAGCTTAGGTGGGGTCGGAGAGACCCAGTACTTC.

This clonotype was observed at least ten times. The V gene is TRBV4-1, the J gene TRBJ1-1; 7 bases match TRBD1. Germline V gives CDR1 MGHRA, CDR2 YSYEKL. The V and J ends lost 2 bases and 1 base, in that order; junction bases with no gene match: 7. The CDR3 loop spans 16 amino acids. The CDR3 here is CASSQPPGQPNTEAFF. The CDR3 region has the DNA TGCGCCAGCAGCCAACCACCGGGACAGCCGAACACTGAAGCTTTCTTT.

This clonotype was counted at least ten times. The chain combines TRBV2 with TRBJ2-3; tentative D call: TRBD1 (6 bases). This CDR3 spans 14 amino acids. Germline lookup yields CDR1 SNHLY and CDR2 FYNNEI. V was clipped by 5 bases and J by 4 bases, with 13 bases between them. CDR3 bases: TGTGCCAGCAGTCCAGGGGAAATCCCAGATACGCAGTATTTT. It codes for CASSPGEIPDTQYF.

As to this clonotype: The final CDR3 position lacks the conserved phenylalanine or tryptophan, pointing to a likely read error. The chain links TRBV4-1 to TRBJ1-1; D call uncertain. This CDR3 spans 13 amino acids. The V gene's germline CDR1 is MGHRA and CDR2 YSYEKL. Deletions cut 2 bases from V and 8 bases from J, with 12 bases between. This CDR3 reads CASSQKEETEAFL. The CDR3 bases are TGCGCCAGCAGCCAAAAGGAGGAAACCGAAGCTTTCCTT.

The J gene is TRBJ1-4, the V gene TRBV15; D remains unclear. Deletions cut 1 base from V and 7 bases from J, with 13 bases between. The germline CDR1 and CDR2 sequences are LNHNV and YYDKDF (reference sequence). The CDR3 loop spans 15 amino acids. This CDR3 reads CATSRVGTRGEKLFF. The CDR3 DNA reads as TGTGCCACCAGCAGAGTCGGAACAAGAGGTGAAAAACTGTTTTTT.

This clonotype was counted at least ten times. This rearrangement joins TRBV2 to TRBJ1-1, with 7 bases aligning to TRBD1. The junction had 12 bases not matched to a gene; V was cut back by 5 bases and J by 0 bases. Germline CDR1 is SNHLY and CDR2 is FYNNEI. This CDR3 contains 17 residues. CDR3 sequence: CASSHRPGTVLNTEAFF. In DNA, the CDR3 is TGTGCCAGCAGTCATCGTCCCGGGACAGTCCTGAACACTGAAGCTTTCTTT.